This T cell receptor beta chain was recovered during a study of T cells after somatic rescue of genetic block. The protocol was immunoSEQ multiplex PCR, while the TCRdb copy is restricted to in-frame clones and leaves out a portion. The data show roughly 67,000 clones, around 93% seen once. The germline V gene has CDR1 SGHDN and CDR2 FVKESK. V lost 0 bases to trimming and J lost 4 bases, with 9 bases between them. CDR3 length: 14 amino acids. The sequence derives from a man aged 40-49 years. Material for sequencing was peripheral blood mononuclear cells (PBMCs). The J gene is TRBJ1-1, the V gene TRBV14; D is unresolved. CDR3 loop: CASSQDRSPTEAFF. CDR3 bases: TGTGCCAGCAGCCAAGATCGGTCCCCCACTGAAGCTTTCTTT.